This T cell receptor (beta chain) derives from a study of T cell responses to AZD1222 COVID-19 vaccine. Germline V gene data show CDR1 as SGHTA and CDR2 as FQGNSA. V lost 1 base and J lost 7; bases outside the gene matches: 7. The CDR3 contains 16 residues. The protocol was immunoSEQ multiplex PCR, while the TCRdb copy is restricted to in-frame clones and leaves out a portion. This table holds approximately 120,000 clones, around nine tenths found once. The chain combines TRBV7-2 with TRBJ2-1; 10 bases map to TRBD1. The receptor's source is an adult in good health. The sequences come from peripheral blood, collected on day 0 of AZD1222 vaccination. CDR3 sequence reads: CASSLGPGQGENEQFF. CDR3 coding DNA: TGTGCCAGCAGCTTAGGTCCCGGACAGGGGGAAAATGAGCAGTTCTTC.